This TCR beta chain is drawn from a study of blood T cell repertoires in COVID-19. Overall study: T cells, B-cell-depleted T cells, or PBMCs provided the cDNA or gDNA that served as material.

Trimming removed 2 bases at V and 4 bases at J, with 8 bases between. Germline lookup yields CDR1 MNHEY and CDR2 SVGEGT. The CDR3 extends over 13 amino acids. Sequenced by immunoSEQ multiplex PCR; TCRdb stores in-frame clones only, minus some. The sample lists 150,000 to 200,000 clones, 82% occurring once. What was sequenced was PBMCs or T cells enriched from blood (not recorded which). This chain links TRBV6-2 or TRBV6-3 with TRBJ1-2; D is unresolved. The receptor was derived from a woman aged 55-70 years with acute COVID-19. Here the CDR3 reads CASSYKAGYGYTF. In DNA form, the CDR3 reads TGTGCCAGCAGTTACAAAGCGGGCTATGGCTACACCTTC.